A selection of T cell receptor beta chains follows, all from one sample in a study of blood T cells in healthy people across ages. TCRdb passed the 5' RACE reads through MiXCR, listing each CDR3 protein once. The table records 650,000 to 1,000,000 distinct CDR3 sequences, 35% to 40% of them present only once. The sequenced sample was blood. These receptors were taken from a man younger than 35 in good health. CDR3s leave out the opening cysteine and the closing phenylalanine or tryptophan. D genes are given only for firm matches.

>TRBV7-9|-
ASSLWGASYGYT
>TRBV9|TRBD1
ASSGGTGATEAF
>TRBV6-4|-
ASSPSRCQPQH
>TRBV12-3/TRBV12-4|-
ASSLTPRSVNEQY
>TRBV7-8|-
ATQRETYNEQY
>TRBV4-3|-
ASSQGRGNQPQH
>TRBV20-1|TRBD2
SYPGLTGYEQF
>TRBV30|TRBD1
AWSVRMRDRGNEQF
>TRBV15|-
ATSRDINYGYT
>TRBV4-3|TRBD1
ASGKDRANNEQY
>TRBV6-1|-
ASSEWLNASNQPQH
>TRBV6-2/TRBV6-3|-
ASSPWRAPGANVLT
>TRBV6-5|-
ASTTGRNNEKLF
>TRBV5-1|TRBD1
ASSSSADRVNTEAF
>TRBV14|-
ASSLNPTRTNQETQY
>TRBV2|-
ASIMGAGGNQPQH
>TRBV4-1|-
ASSQVGRDTIY
>TRBV7-3|TRBD2
ASSLDSSGGAAGTQY
>TRBV9|TRBD1
ASSVWDRLQPQH
>TRBV27|TRBD2
ASKPAGFDQTQY
>TRBV12-3/TRBV12-4|TRBD1
ASSPTGGADTQY
>TRBV7-2|TRBD1
ASSLAPTGGTEAF
>TRBV3-1|TRBD2
ASSQGSGGQF
>TRBV6-1|-
ASPGVYEQY
>TRBV6-2/TRBV6-3|TRBD1
ASSQTGWNGYT
>TRBV6-5|TRBD1
ASSYSAGQGSEAF
>TRBV29-1|TRBD1
SVARTGGKYGYT
>TRBV12-3/TRBV12-4|-
ASSSGTGSNQPQH
>TRBV5-1|TRBD2
ASSLDLAGWDEQF
>TRBV3-1|-
ASSQRNAGGNTIY
>TRBV9|-
ASSVAAVSYNEQY
>TRBV2|-
AVTDPYNEQF
>TRBV27|-
ASSWVGEVGDEQF
>TRBV5-1|TRBD2
ASSLAPLAGGPSPSTDTQY
>TRBV10-2|-
ASSESPGNSNQPQH
>TRBV5-1|-
ASSLSTDSYEQY
>TRBV20-1|-
SATPGDNTEAF
>TRBV20-1|TRBD1
SARVQTGDSDGYT
>TRBV25-1|-
ATQVPSNYGYT
>TRBV5-1|-
ASSPLGGYSYEQY
>TRBV7-2|-
ASSPTGRTEQY
>TRBV4-2|TRBD2
ASSQGLAGFPEQF
>TRBV4-3|-
ASRGEGRGGYT
>TRBV3-1|-
ASREGGDTEAF
>TRBV20-1|TRBD1
SARRRGRPYGYT
>TRBV12-3/TRBV12-4|TRBD1
ASSGDRALPYNEQF